Sequencing of this TCR beta chain was carried out in a study of blood T cell repertoires in COVID-19. At the level of the study: COVID-19 samples from acute and convalescent phases originated in the United States, Italy and Spain.

Assay: immunoSEQ multiplex PCR; the TCRdb copy retains only in-frame clones and omits some. Among 70,000 or so clones, more than 70% were seen once, and the ten largest hold about 1.5%. The length of the CDR3 is 14 residues. Germline V lookup: CDR1 SNHLY, CDR2 FYNNEI. The V gene end was trimmed by 2 bases and the J gene end by 5 bases; junction bases not matched to a gene: 3. The clonotype comes from a human donor in a cohort sampled during active COVID-19. The gene calls are TRBV2 and TRBJ2-7; 10 positions agree with TRBD1. The material sequenced was peripheral blood. The CDR3 spells CASSERTGGNEQYF. In DNA form, the CDR3 reads TGTGCCAGCAGTGAAAGGACAGGGGGGAACGAGCAGTACTTC.